The present TCR beta chain was sequenced within a study of cytomegalovirus exposure and HLA in healthy donors. Study outcomes and limitations: In an earlier analysis, most TCR beta V segments were productive about 87% or about 30% of the time. Specificity of a few CMV-associated chains for CMV antigens was verified in vitro.

On this clone itself: Its cognate antigen is unknown.

The PCR had 60 Vbeta and 13 Jbeta primers. Sequencing used immunoSEQ multiplex PCR; TCRdb keeps in-frame clones, though not all of them. The sample shows 140,000 or so clones, 80% of them seen only once. This CDR3 is built from 16 residues. CDR1 is MNHEY, CDR2 SMNVEV, per germline (reference sequence). V was shortened by 5 bases and J by 4 bases, with 20 bases between the two germline ends. Sequences were obtained from PBMCs. The chain links TRBV27 to TRBJ1-1; possible D gene TRBD1, 6 bases. The TCR was taken from a female donor in good health and CMV-seronegative. As DNA, the CDR3 is TGTGCCAGCAGTCACCCGACAGGATCAATAGGCACTGAAGCTTTCTTT. Amino acids: CASSHPTGSIGTEAFF.